Presented here are 10 T cell receptor beta chains from one specimen sequenced in a study of T cell responses to AZD1222 COVID-19 vaccine. Profiled with immunoSEQ multiplex PCR; TCRdb holds only in-frame clones, not every one. The repertoire holds 95,000 to 100,000 clones, with about 86% as singletons. The sample in question was peripheral blood, obtained on day 0 of AZD1222 vaccination. Every receptor here comes from an adult in good health.

The V and J genes are TRBV7-8 and TRBJ1-3, with a possible D match to TRBD1 (5 bases). The CDR3 is made up of 17 amino acids. Trimming pared 1 base from V and 0 bases from J, leaving 13 bases between. Per the germline V gene, CDR1 is SGHVS and CDR2 is FQNEAQ. This CDR3 reads CASSLVSRTSSGNTIYF. CDR3 in DNA: TGTGCCAGCAGCTTAGTTTCCAGGACAAGCTCTGGAAACACCATATATTTT.

This chain links TRBV27 with TRBJ1-5; D not resolved. Germline CDR1 is MNHEY and CDR2 is SMNVEV (reference sequence). Trimming cost V 1 base and J 2 bases, with 15 bases left between them. This CDR3 has 17 residues. This CDR3 reads CASSLLTPRVGNQPQHF. The CDR3, as DNA: TGTGCCAGCAGTTTATTGACTCCCCGGGTGGGCAATCAGCCCCAGCATTTT.

The chain carries TRBV6-5 and TRBJ1-1, with D perhaps matching TRBD1 (5 bases). V was pared by 0 bases and J by 0 bases, with 11 bases between. CDR3 length: 16 amino acids. Germline CDR1 MNHEY, CDR2 SVGAGI. Here the CDR3 reads CASSYSPGPLNTEAFF. The DNA for the CDR3 is TGTGCCAGCAGTTACTCGCCGGGACCCCTGAACACTGAAGCTTTCTTT.

The chain recombines TRBV7-2 with TRBJ1-2; D not certain. The CDR3 covers 11 residues. CDR1 and CDR2 from the germline V gene are SGHTA and FQGNSA. V lost 1 base, J lost 7 bases, and 4 bases lay in between. CDR3 sequence (DNA): TGTGCCAGCAGCTTAGAGGTTGGCTACACCTTC. This encodes CASSLEVGYTF.

The chain is built from TRBV27 and TRBJ2-1; D not certain. V lost 3 bases to trimming and J lost 0 bases, with 9 bases between them. This CDR3 has 15 residues. Germline V gives CDR1 MNHEY, CDR2 SMNVEV (reference sequence). CDR3 DNA: TGTGCCAGCAGTTTCCCCCACCACTCCTACAATGAGCAGTTCTTC. It encodes CASSFPHHSYNEQFF.

The rearrangement joins TRBV7-2 to TRBJ1-3; a weak D match, TRBD1 (5 bases). Between the trimmed V and J ends, which lost 3 bases and 3 bases, there was a span of 15 bases. CDR1 and CDR2 (germline): SGHTA, FQGNSA. The CDR3 covers 16 residues. CDR3 amino acids: CASSLGQEPYGNTIYF. The CDR3 DNA reads TGTGCCAGCAGCTTGGGGCAGGAACCTTATGGAAACACCATATATTTT.

The chain couples TRBV3-1 (or the pseudogene TRBV3-2) to TRBJ1-1; 10 nucleotides match TRBD1. Germline values: CDR1 LGHDT, CDR2 YNNKEL (reference sequence). This CDR3 comprises 16 residues. V trimming: 4 bases; J trimming: 0 bases; junction bases outside the gene matches: 5. The CDR3 DNA is TGTGCCAGCAGCCCCGGACAGGGGGGCATGAACACTGAAGCTTTCTTT. Residues: CASSPGQGGMNTEAFF.

V gene TRBV30 combines with J gene TRBJ1-2; D gene unclear. V was shortened by 0 bases and J by 2 bases, with 10 bases between the two germline ends. The CDR3 loop spans 14 amino acids. Germline CDR1 is GTSNPN and CDR2 is SVGIG (reference sequence). The CDR3 DNA reads TGTGCCTGGAGTGTTGACCAGACCAACTATGGCTACACCTTC. Protein product: CAWSVDQTNYGYTF. Full variable domain (outside the CDR3, taken from reference TRBV30 and TRBJ1-2): SQTIHQWPATLVQPVGSPLSLECTVEGTSNPNLYWYRQAAGRGLQLLFYSVGIGQISSEVPQNLSASRPQDRQFILSSKKLLLSDSGFYLCAWSVDQTNYGYTFGSGTRLTVV.

The chain is built from TRBV20-1 and TRBJ1-1; D is possibly TRBD1 (5 bases). Between the trimmed V and J ends, which lost 4 bases and 9 bases, there was a span of 12 bases. The germline CDR1 and CDR2 sequences are DFQATT and SNEGSKA (reference sequence). The CDR3 loop spans 11 amino acids. CDR3 DNA sequence: TGCAGTGCTACGCGGGACTCTAAAGCTTTCTTT. Translation: CSATRDSKAFF.

The chain recombines TRBV25-1 with TRBJ2-1, with 7 bases that match TRBD2. Germline lookup yields CDR1 MGHDK and CDR2 SYGVNS. The CDR3 has 16 residues. The J segment lost 4 bases and the V segment lost 0 bases, leaving 6 bases of the junction unmatched. This CDR3 reads CASSEYSSGKYNEQFF. The CDR3, as DNA: TGTGCCAGCAGTGAATACTCTAGCGGAAAGTACAATGAGCAGTTCTTC.